Shown below are 23 T cell receptor beta chains from a single sample sequenced in a study of regulatory T cells in long-lasting Graves disease. Time point described: persistent/refractory GD, antithyroid drugs over 5 years with positive TRAb. Generation of the TCR library employed RNA extracted from PBMCs. Arm-PCR of CDR3 regions and iRepertoire HTBI primers were used to build TCR beta libraries. Each CDR3 protein is one row after TCRdb ran MiXCR on the multiplex PCR reads. This table has hundreds of thousands of distinct CDR3 sequences, 25% to 35% appearing once. The starting material was peripheral blood mononuclear cells (PBMCs), obtained when the disease was refractory, from a patient treated with antithyroid drugs. Receptor source: a female donor with Graves disease.

This clonotype has a count of ten or more. This chain uses TRBV6-1 with TRBJ1-6, with 10 bases identical to TRBD1. The CDR3 has 16 amino acids. Trimming at V came to 1 base and at J to 7 bases, leaving 4 bases not matched to a gene. Germline loops: CDR1 MNHNS, CDR2 SASEGT. The CDR3, as DNA: TGTGCCAGCAGTGAAGTAGGGACAGGGGCAAATTCACCCCTCCACTTT. Protein: CASSEVGTGANSPLHF.

The V and J genes are TRBV3-1 and TRBJ2-5; maybe TRBD2 (5 bases). Germline loops: CDR1 LGHDT, CDR2 YNNKEL (reference sequence). The CDR3 contains 14 residues. Trimming took off 3 bases at V and 2 bases at J, with 10 bases between the two ends. CDR3 sequence reads: CASSQKRQQETQYF. Here the CDR3 DNA reads TGTGCCAGCAGCCAGAAGCGGCAACAAGAGACCCAGTACTTC.

Remarks on this clonotype: This may be a read error, as it is one base from a much larger clone. This rearrangement joins TRBV28 to TRBJ1-2, with 10 bases fitting TRBD1. Trimming removed 7 bases from V and 2 bases from J; junction bases left unmatched: 4. Germline assignment: CDR1 MDHEN and CDR2 SYDVKM. This CDR3 contains 14 residues. The CDR3 reads CASKVTGGNYGYTF. The CDR3 nucleotides are TGTGCCAGCAAAGTGACAGGGGGCAACTATGGCTACACCTTC.

The table lists this clonotype with many counts. The chain employs TRBV28 and TRBJ1-2; D possibly corresponds to TRBD1 (6 bases). V gave up 6 bases and J gave up 8 bases, with 10 bases separating them. CDR1 MDHEN and CDR2 SYDVKM come from the germline V gene. The CDR3 has 11 residues. This CDR3 reads CASRAGAGYTF. The CDR3, as DNA: TGTGCCAGCAGGGCAGGGGCGGGCTACACCTTC.

This clonotype showed up many times. The chain joins TRBV3-1 to TRBJ1-1; D is ambiguous. Germline loops: CDR1 LGHDT, CDR2 YNNKEL (reference sequence). The CDR3 sequence is 12 residues long. Between the trimmed V and J ends, which lost 2 bases and 5 bases, there was a span of 6 bases. The CDR3 protein is CASSQWDTEAFF. The CDR3 bases are TGTGCCAGCAGCCAATGGGATACTGAAGCTTTCTTT.

The table lists this clonotype with a few counts. The chain links TRBV11-2 to TRBJ2-4; the match to TRBD2 covers 13 bases. The ends lost 5 bases at V and 8 bases at J; junction bases unmatched: 12. CDR3 length: 17 residues. In germline, CDR1 is SGHAT, CDR2 FQNNGV. The CDR3 protein is CASSLVPGLAGIDIQYF. The CDR3 coding sequence is TGTGCCAGCAGCCTCGTGCCGGGACTAGCGGGAATAGACATTCAGTACTTC. The whole variable domain, filled in from reference TRBV11-2 and TRBJ2-4, reads EAGVAQSPRYKIIEKRQSVAFWCNPISGHATLYWYQQILGQGPKLLIQFQNNGVVDDSQLPKDRFSAERLKGVDSTLKIQPAKLEDSAVYLCASSLVPGLAGIDIQYFGAGTRLSVL.

This sequence joins TRBV20-1 and TRBJ2-5; a possible D gene is TRBD1 (6 bases). Germline assignment: CDR1 DFQATT and CDR2 SNEGSKA (reference sequence). The CDR3 runs to 12 residues. V was pared by 5 bases and J by 5 bases, with 12 bases between. CDR3 DNA: TGCAGTGCTGATCCAGGGGTGGAGACCCAGTACTTC. Protein product: CSADPGVETQYF.

The gene calls are TRBV20-1 and TRBJ2-2; the match to TRBD2 covers 10 bases. This CDR3 has 14 residues. V trimming: 0 bases; J trimming: 5 bases; junction bases outside the gene matches: 0. Germline CDR1 DFQATT, CDR2 SNEGSKA (reference sequence). CDR3 in DNA: TGCAGTGCTAGAGAACTAGCGGGGACCGGGGAGCTGTTTTTT. Encoded protein: CSARELAGTGELFF.

In this sample, this clonotype turned up many times. The V call is TRBV29-1, the J call TRBJ2-5, with 14 nucleotides matching TRBD2. V shed 6 bases, J shed 4 bases, and the junction held 7 bases outside the gene matches. The germline V gene encodes CDR1 SQVTM and CDR2 ANQGSEA. The CDR3 extends over 15 amino acids. The CDR3 region is CSVMGLAGVSETQYF. In nucleotides, the CDR3 is TGCAGCGTGATGGGACTAGCGGGAGTCTCAGAGACCCAGTACTTC.

This chain links TRBV12-3 or TRBV12-4 with TRBJ1-1; D is possibly TRBD1 (5 bases). Trimming removed 5 bases at V and 5 bases at J, with 12 bases between. The CDR3 sequence is 13 residues long. CDR3 sequence (DNA): TGTGCCAGCAGTCCATCCCGACAGACTGAAGCTTTCTTT. Protein sequence: CASSPSRQTEAFF.

This chain links TRBV5-1 with TRBJ1-2; no firm D call. Germline lookup yields CDR1 SGHRS and CDR2 YFSETQ. Deletions cut 1 base from V and 7 bases from J, with 11 bases between. CDR3 size: 13 residues. The chain's CDR3 is CASSLNGEGGYTF. CDR3 coding DNA: TGCGCCAGCAGCTTGAACGGGGAGGGTGGCTACACCTTC.

V usage is TRBV12-3 or TRBV12-4 and J usage is TRBJ2-1; 15 bases are shared with TRBD2. The CDR3 contains 18 residues. V was pared by 4 bases and J by 4 bases, with 8 bases of the junction left unmatched. CDR3 in amino acids: CASSSSIGLAGGYNEQFF. CDR3 bases: TGTGCCAGCAGTTCCTCGATAGGACTAGCGGGAGGGTACAATGAGCAGTTCTTC.

At least ten counts were recorded for this clonotype. The gene calls are TRBV12-3 or TRBV12-4 and TRBJ2-1; D may be TRBD1 or TRBD2 (5 bases each). Trimming cost V 3 bases and J 0 bases, with 15 bases left between them. The CDR3 runs 17 residues. The CDR3 DNA reads TGTGCCAGCAGTTTGGGGACGAGAGCGTACTCCTACAATGAGCAGTTCTTC. It codes for CASSLGTRAYSYNEQFF.

This clonotype has a count of ten or more. The chain recombines TRBV5-1 with TRBJ1-2; D ambiguous. Germline V CDR1 and CDR2: SGHRS, YFSETQ. This CDR3 spans 13 amino acids. Trimming shortened V by 3 bases and J by 8 bases, and 14 bases separated the two germline ends. In DNA form, the CDR3 reads TGCGCCAGCAGCTCAAAGAATGGTTACGGCTACACCTTC. This gives the protein CASSSKNGYGYTF.

The sample holds many counts of this clonotype. The gene calls are TRBV6-2 or TRBV6-3 and TRBJ2-7; weak D call: TRBD2 (6 bases). V was shortened by 0 bases and J by 3 bases, with 18 bases between the two germline ends. The CDR3 spans 17 residues. Germline V lookup: CDR1 MNHEY, CDR2 SVGEGT. The CDR3 sequence is CASSYSSSGGRIYEQYF. The CDR3 region has the DNA TGTGCCAGCAGTTACTCGAGTAGCGGCGGGCGCATCTACGAGCAGTACTTC.

As for this clonotype: This may stem from a read error, because a much larger clone lies one nucleotide away. V is TRBV28 and J is TRBJ2-2; possibly TRBD1 or TRBD2 for D (5 bases each). CDR3 length: 13 amino acids. Germline-derived CDR1 and CDR2 are MDHEN and SYDVKM. The CDR3 sequence: CASSSRAAGELSF. CDR3 nucleotide sequence: TGTGCCAGCAGTTCCAGGGCCGCCGGGGAGCTGTCTTTT.

A few counts support this clonotype. The V and J genes are TRBV12-3 or TRBV12-4 and TRBJ1-5, with D hard to call. There are 15 residues in the CDR3. Trimming removed 2 bases at V and 5 bases at J, with 13 bases between. This CDR3 reads CASSLRRVNDQPQHF. The CDR3 DNA sequence: TGTGCCAGCAGTTTACGGAGGGTTAATGATCAGCCCCAGCATTTT.

The rearrangement uses TRBV15 and TRBJ2-1; D is perhaps TRBD2 (6 bases). The CDR3 covers 18 residues. Germline loops: CDR1 LNHNV, CDR2 YYDKDF (reference sequence). V dropped 2 bases and J dropped 8 bases, with 25 bases sitting between them. The CDR3 loop is CATSRLGGLFPGDDEQFF. The CDR3, as DNA: TGTGCCACCAGCAGATTGGGAGGACTATTCCCTGGGGACGATGAGCAGTTCTTC.

This chain uses TRBV20-1 with TRBJ1-1; 9 nucleotides align to TRBD1. Per germline, CDR1 DFQATT and CDR2 SNEGSKA (reference sequence). The CDR3 sequence is 16 residues long. The junction had 8 bases not matched to a gene; V was cut back by 2 bases and J by 1 base. CDR3 amino acids: CSARSQGTGTNTEAFF. In DNA, the CDR3 is TGCAGTGCTAGATCTCAAGGGACAGGGACGAACACTGAAGCTTTCTTT.

This clonotype occurred a few times. This rearrangement joins TRBV11-3 to TRBJ2-7; D is possibly TRBD2 (6 bases). The CDR3 totals 17 residues. The ends were cut back, 5 bases at V and 0 bases at J, with 20 bases in the middle. Germline values: CDR1 SGHNT, CDR2 YENEEA. The CDR3 region is CASSPDSLGLSSYEQYF. The CDR3 region has the DNA TGTGCCAGCAGCCCGGACTCATTGGGACTTAGCTCCTACGAGCAGTACTTC.

This clonotype was seen a few times. V usage is TRBV7-3 and J usage is TRBJ2-7; 10 bases align to TRBD1. Germline assignment: CDR1 SGHTA and CDR2 FQGTGA. The CDR3 runs 15 residues. V was clipped by 5 bases and J by 5 bases; unmatched bases: 9. This CDR3 reads CASSETGGPLDEQYF. The CDR3 nucleotides are TGTGCCAGCAGCGAGACAGGGGGCCCGTTAGACGAGCAGTACTTC. Together with reference TRBV7-3 and TRBJ2-7, the CDR3 gives the full variable domain: GAGVSQTPSNKVTEKGKYVELRCDPISGHTALYWYRQSLGQGPEFLIYFQGTGAADDSGLPNDRFFAVRPEGSVSTLKIQRTERGDSAVYLCASSETGGPLDEQYFGPGTRLTVT.

The chain employs TRBV7-3 and TRBJ2-7, with TRBD2 matching over 13 bases. The junction had 6 bases not matched to a gene; V was cut back by 5 bases and J by 5 bases. CDR1 SGHTA and CDR2 FQGTGA come from the germline V gene. CDR3 length: 15 amino acids. Here the CDR3 reads CASSPGTSGADEQYF. In DNA form, the CDR3 reads TGTGCCAGCAGCCCCGGGACTAGCGGGGCAGACGAGCAGTACTTC.

This clonotype was detected a few times. J is TRBJ2-2 and V is TRBV19; D may be TRBD1 (5 bases). V was pared by 5 bases and J by 3 bases, with 10 bases between. Germline lookup yields CDR1 LNHDA and CDR2 SQIVND (reference sequence). The CDR3 consists of 14 residues. CDR3 in DNA: TGTGCCAGTAGTTTCGACAGAGACACCGGGGAGCTGTTTTTT. Protein product: CASSFDRDTGELFF.